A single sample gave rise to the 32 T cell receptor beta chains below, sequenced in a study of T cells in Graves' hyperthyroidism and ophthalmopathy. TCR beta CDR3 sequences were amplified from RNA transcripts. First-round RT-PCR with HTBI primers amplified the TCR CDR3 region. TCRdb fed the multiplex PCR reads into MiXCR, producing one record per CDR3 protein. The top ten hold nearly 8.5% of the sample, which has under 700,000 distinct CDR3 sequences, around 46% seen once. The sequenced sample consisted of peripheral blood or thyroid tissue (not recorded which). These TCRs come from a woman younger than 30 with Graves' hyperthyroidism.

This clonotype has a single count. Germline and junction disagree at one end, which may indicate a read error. In DNA form, the CDR3 reads TGTGCCGGCAGTTACAGGGCCTCTGAAGCTTTCTTT. This gives the protein CAGSYRASEAFF. The rearrangement uses TRBV12-3 or TRBV12-4 and TRBJ1-1, with D maybe TRBD1 (6 bases). This CDR3 has 12 amino acids.

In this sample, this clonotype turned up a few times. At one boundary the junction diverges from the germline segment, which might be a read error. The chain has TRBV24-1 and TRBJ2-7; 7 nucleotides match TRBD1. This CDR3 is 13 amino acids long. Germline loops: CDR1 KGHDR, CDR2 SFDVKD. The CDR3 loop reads CASSSQTGWEQYF. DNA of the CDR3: TGTGCCAGCAGTTCCCAGACAGGGTGGGAGCAGTACTTC.

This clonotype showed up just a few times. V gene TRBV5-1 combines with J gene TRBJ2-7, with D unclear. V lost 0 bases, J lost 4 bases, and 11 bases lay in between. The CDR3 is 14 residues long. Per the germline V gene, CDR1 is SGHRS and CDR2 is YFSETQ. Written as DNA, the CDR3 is TGCGCCAGCAGCTTGGTGGCTAAAGATTACGAGCAGTACTTC. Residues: CASSLVAKDYEQYF.

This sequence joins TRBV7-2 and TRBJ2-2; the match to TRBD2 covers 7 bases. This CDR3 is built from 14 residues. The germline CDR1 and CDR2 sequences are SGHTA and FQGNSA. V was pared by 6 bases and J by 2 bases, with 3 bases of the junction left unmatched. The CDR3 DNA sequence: TGTGCCAGCAGTCGGACTAGTAACACCGGGGAGCTGTTTTTT. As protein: CASSRTSNTGELFF.

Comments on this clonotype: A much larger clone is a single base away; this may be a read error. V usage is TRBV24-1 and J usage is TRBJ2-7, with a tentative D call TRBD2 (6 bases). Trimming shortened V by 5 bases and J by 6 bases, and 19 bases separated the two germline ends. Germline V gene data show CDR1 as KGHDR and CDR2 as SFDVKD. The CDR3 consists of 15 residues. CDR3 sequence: CATSVYEDRESEQYF. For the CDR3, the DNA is TGTGCCACCAGTGTATACGAGGACCGGGAGAGCGAGCAGTACTTC.

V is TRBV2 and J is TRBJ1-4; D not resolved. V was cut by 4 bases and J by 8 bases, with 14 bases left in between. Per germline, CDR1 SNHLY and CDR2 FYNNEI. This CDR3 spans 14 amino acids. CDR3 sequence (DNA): TGTGCCAGCAGTGGGGGTGGGCAGTGGGAAAAACTGTTTTTT. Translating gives CASSGGGQWEKLFF.

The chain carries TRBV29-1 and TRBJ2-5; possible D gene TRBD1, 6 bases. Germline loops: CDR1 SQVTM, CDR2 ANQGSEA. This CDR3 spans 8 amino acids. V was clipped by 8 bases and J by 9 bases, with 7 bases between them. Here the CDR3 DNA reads TGCAGCACAGGGCCCCAGTACTTC. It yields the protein CSTGPQYF.

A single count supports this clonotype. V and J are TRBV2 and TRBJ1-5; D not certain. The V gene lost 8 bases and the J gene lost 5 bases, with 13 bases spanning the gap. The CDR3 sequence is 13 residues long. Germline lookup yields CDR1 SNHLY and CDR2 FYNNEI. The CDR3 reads CASFGHGDQPQHF. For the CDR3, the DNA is TGTGCCAGCTTTGGTCACGGGGATCAGCCCCAGCATTTT.

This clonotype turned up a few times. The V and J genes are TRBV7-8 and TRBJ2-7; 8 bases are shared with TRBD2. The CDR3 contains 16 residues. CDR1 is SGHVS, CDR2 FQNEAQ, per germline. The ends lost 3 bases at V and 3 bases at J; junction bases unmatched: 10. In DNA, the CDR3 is TGTGCCAGCAGCTTCGGACTAGCCAACAATCACTACGAGCAGTACTTC. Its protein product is CASSFGLANNHYEQYF.

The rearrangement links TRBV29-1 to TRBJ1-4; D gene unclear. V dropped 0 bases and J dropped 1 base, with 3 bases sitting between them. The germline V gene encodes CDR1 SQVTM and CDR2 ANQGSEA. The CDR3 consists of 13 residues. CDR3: CSVEDGTNEKLFF. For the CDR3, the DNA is TGCAGCGTTGAAGATGGAACTAATGAAAAACTGTTTTTT.

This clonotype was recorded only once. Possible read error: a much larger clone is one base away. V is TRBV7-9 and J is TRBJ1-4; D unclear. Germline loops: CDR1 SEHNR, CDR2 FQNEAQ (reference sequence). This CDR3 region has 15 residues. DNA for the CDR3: TGTGCCAGCAGCTCCTACACCAGATCTAATGGAAAACTGTTTTTT. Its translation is CASSSYTRSNGKLFF.

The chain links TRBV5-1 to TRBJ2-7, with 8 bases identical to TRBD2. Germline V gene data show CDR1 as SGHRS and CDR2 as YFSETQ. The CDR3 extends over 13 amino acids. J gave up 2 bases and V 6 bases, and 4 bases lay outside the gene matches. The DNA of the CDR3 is TGCGCCAGCAACTCGGGACTAGCCTACGAGCAGTACTTC. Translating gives CASNSGLAYEQYF.

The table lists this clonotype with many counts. DNA of the CDR3: TGTGCCATTTACGGGACGACCTCGGACGAGCAGTACTTC. This sequence encodes CAIYGTTSDEQYF. The chain joins TRBV10-3 to TRBJ2-7, with D tentatively TRBD1 or TRBD2 (5 bases each). Between the trimmed V and J ends, which lost 9 bases and 5 bases, there was a span of 17 bases. CDR3 size: 13 residues. Per germline, CDR1 ENHRY and CDR2 SYGVKD.

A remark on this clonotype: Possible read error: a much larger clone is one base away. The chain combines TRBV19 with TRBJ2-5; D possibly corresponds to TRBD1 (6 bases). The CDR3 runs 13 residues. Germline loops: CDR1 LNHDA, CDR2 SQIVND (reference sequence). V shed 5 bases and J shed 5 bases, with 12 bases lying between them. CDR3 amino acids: CASSDQGTETQYF. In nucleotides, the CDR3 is TGTGCCAGTAGTGATCAGGGGACCGAGACCCAGTACTTC.

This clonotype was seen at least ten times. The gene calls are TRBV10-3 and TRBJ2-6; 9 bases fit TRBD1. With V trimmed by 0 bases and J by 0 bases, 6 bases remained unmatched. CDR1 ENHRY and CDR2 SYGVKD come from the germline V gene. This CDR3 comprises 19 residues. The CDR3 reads CAISESLGQGPSGANVLTF. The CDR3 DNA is TGTGCCATCAGTGAGTCTTTGGGACAGGGACCCTCTGGGGCCAACGTCCTGACTTTC.

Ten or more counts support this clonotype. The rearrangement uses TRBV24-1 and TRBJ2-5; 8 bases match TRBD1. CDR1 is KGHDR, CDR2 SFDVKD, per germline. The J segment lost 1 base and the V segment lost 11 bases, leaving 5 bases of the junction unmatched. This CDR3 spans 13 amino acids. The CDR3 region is CASSDRGQETQYF. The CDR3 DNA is TGTGCCAGCAGCGACAGGGGCCAAGAGACCCAGTACTTC.

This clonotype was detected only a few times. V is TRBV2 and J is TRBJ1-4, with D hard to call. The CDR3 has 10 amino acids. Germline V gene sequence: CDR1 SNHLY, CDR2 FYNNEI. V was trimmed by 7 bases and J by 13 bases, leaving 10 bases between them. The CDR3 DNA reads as TGTGCCAGCACCCGCGAGAGACTGTTTTTT. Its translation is CASTRERLFF.

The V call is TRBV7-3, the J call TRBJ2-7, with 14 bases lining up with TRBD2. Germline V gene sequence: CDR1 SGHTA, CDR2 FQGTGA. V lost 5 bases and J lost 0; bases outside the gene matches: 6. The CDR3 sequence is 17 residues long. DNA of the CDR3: TGTGCCAGCAGCATCACCGGGACTAGCGGGGGCTCCTACGAGCAGTACTTC. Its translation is CASSITGTSGGSYEQYF.

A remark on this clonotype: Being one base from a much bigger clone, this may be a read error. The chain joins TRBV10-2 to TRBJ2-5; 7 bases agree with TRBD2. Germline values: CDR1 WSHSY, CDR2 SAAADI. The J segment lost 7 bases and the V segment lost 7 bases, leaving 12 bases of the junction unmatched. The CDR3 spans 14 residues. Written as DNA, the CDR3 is TGCGCCAGCATTCCCTTCACCGGCGGGGGGACCCAGTACTTC. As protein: CASIPFTGGGTQYF.

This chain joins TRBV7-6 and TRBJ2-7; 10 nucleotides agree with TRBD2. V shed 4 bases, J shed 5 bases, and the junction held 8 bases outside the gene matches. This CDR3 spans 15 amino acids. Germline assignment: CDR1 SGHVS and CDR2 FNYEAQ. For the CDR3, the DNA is TGTGCCAGCAGCTCGTCTAGCGGGAGTTGGGACGAGCAGTACTTC. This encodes CASSSSSGSWDEQYF. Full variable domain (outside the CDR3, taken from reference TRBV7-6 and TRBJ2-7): GAGVSQSPRYKVTKRGQDVALRCDPISGHVSLYWYRQALGQGPEFLTYFNYEAQQDKSGLPNDRFSAERPEGSISTLTIQRTEQRDSAMYRCASSSSSGSWDEQYFGPGTRLTVT.

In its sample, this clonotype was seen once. CDR3 coding DNA: TGCAGTGCGAGGCCCTCCGGGGAGGGGGAGACCCAGTACTTC. Amino acid sequence: CSARPSGEGETQYF. The rearrangement uses TRBV20-1 and TRBJ2-5; TRBD2 aligns across 7 bases. V trimming: 6 bases; J trimming: 5 bases; junction bases outside the gene matches: 12. Germline-derived CDR1 and CDR2 are DFQATT and SNEGSKA (reference sequence). The CDR3 totals 14 residues.

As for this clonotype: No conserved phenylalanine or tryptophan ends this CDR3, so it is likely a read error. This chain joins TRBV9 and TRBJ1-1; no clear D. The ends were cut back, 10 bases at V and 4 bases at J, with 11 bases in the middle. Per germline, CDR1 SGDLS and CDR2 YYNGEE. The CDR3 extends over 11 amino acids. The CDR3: CAGYCGTEAFL. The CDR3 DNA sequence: TGTGCCGGGTACTGCGGCACTGAAGCTTTCCTT.

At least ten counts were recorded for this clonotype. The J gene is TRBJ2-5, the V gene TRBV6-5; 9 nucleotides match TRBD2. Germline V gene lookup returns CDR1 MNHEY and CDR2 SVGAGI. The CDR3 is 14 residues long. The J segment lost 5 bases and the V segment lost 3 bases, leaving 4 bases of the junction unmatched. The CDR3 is CASSYKGLAETQYF. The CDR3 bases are TGTGCCAGCAGTTATAAGGGACTAGCTGAGACCCAGTACTTC.

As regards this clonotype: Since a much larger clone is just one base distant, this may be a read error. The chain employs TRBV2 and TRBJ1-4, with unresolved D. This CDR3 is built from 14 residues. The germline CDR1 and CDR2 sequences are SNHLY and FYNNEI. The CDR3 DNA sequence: TGTGCCAGCATAGGAGCAGCAACTAATGGAAAACTGTTTTTT. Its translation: CASIGAATNGKLFF.

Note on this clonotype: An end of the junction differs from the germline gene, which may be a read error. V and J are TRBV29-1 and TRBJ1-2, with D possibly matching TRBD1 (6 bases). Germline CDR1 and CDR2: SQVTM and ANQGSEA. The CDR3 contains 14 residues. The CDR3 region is CNVVVGASRNGYTF. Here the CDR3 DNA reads TGCAACGTTGTCGTGGGGGCTAGTCGGAATGGCTACACCTTC.

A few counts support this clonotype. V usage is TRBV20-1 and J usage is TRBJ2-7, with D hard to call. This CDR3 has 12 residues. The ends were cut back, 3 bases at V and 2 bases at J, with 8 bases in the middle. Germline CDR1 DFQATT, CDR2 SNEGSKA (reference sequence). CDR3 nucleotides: TGCAGTGCTAGCGGCGACCCCTACGAGCAGTACTTC. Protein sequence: CSASGDPYEQYF.

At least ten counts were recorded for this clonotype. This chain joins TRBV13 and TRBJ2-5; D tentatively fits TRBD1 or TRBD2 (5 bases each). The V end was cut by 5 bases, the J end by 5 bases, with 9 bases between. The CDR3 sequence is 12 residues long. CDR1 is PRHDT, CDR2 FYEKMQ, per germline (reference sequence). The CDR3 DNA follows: TGTGCCAGCAGCCGAGGGGTGGAGACCCAGTACTTC. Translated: CASSRGVETQYF.

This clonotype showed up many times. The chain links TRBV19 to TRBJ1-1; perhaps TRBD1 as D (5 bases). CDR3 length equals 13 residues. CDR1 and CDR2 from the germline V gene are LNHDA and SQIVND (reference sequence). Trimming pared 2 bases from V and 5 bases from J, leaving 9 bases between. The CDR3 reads CASSITGETEAFF. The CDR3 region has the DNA TGTGCCAGTAGTATAACAGGAGAAACTGAAGCTTTCTTT.

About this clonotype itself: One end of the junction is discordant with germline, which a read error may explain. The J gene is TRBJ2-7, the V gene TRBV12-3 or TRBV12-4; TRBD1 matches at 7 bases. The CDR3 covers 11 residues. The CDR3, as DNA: TGTGCCAGCAGCTCACGACAGGGTATAGACTTC. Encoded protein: CASSSRQGIDF.

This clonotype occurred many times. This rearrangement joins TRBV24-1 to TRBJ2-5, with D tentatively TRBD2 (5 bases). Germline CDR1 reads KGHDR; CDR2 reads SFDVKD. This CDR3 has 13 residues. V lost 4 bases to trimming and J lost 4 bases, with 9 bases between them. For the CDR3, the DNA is TGTGCCACCAGTGAAGATGGAGGAGAGACCCAGTACTTC. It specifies CATSEDGGETQYF.

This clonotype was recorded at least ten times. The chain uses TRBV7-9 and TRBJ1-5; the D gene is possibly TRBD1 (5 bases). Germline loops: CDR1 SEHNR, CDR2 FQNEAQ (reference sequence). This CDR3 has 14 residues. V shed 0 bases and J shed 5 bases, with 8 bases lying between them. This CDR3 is CASSLAGADQPQHF. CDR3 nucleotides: TGTGCCAGCAGCTTAGCAGGGGCGGATCAGCCCCAGCATTTT.

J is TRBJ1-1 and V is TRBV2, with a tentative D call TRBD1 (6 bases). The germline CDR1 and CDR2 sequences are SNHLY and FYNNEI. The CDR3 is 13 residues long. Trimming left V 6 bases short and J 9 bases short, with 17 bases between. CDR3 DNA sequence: TGTGCCAGCAGCCAACGGACAGATACGCAAGCTTTCTTT. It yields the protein CASSQRTDTQAFF.